This T cell receptor (beta chain) was sequenced in a study of cytomegalovirus exposure and HLA in healthy donors. This CDR3 contains 14 residues. CDR1 is SNHLY, CDR2 FYNNEI, per germline. The V gene end was trimmed by 7 bases and the J gene end by 9 bases; junction bases not matched to a gene: 11. PCR used 60 Vbeta primers and 13 Jbeta primers. Clones were sequenced by immunoSEQ multiplex PCR, and TCRdb holds only the in-frame ones, with some missing. The sample yields some 150,000 clones, approximately 80% seen once. Specimen: PBMCs. The clonotype was recovered from a woman aged 40-49 years in good health and CMV-seronegative. V and J are TRBV2 and TRBJ2-1; 8 nucleotides match TRBD1. CDR3: CASNRGTGFGEQFF. In DNA, the CDR3 is TGTGCCAGCAACAGGGGGACAGGTTTCGGTGAGCAGTTCTTC.